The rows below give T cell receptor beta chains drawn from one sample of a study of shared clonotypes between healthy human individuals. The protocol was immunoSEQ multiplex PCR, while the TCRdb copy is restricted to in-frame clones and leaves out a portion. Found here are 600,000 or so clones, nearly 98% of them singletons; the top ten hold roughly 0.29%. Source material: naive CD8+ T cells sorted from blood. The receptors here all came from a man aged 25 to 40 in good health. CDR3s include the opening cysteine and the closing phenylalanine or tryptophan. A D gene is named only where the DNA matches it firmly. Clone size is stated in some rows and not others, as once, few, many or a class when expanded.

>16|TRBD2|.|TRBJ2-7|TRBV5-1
TGCGCCAGCAGCTTGGCCCTAGGACTAGCGGGTCCCGAGCAGTACTTC
CASSLALGLAGPEQYF
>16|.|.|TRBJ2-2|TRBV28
TGTGCCAGCAGTCCCTTAACAGGATTGGACACCGGGGAGCTGTTTTTT
CASSPLTGLDTGELFF
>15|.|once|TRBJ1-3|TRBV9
TGTGCCAGCAGCCCGCAGGGCAACTCTGGAAACACCATATATTTT
CASSPQGNSGNTIYF
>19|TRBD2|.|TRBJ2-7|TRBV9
TGTGCCAGCAGCGTAAAGAAAAAAAGGACTAGCGTCCGAACCTACGAGCAGTACTTC
CASSVKKKRTSVRTYEQYF
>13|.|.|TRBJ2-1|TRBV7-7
TGTGCTAGCAGCCACGGCTGGGCTAGTGAGCAGTTCTTC
CASSHGWASEQFF
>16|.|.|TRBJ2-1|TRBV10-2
TGCGCCAGCATCGGGGGAGGCGGAATGGGGTACAATGAGCAGTTCTTC
CASIGGGGMGYNEQFF
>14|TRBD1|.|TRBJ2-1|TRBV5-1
TGCGCCAGCAGCACGGGACAGCCTTCCAATGAGCAGTTCTTC
CASSTGQPSNEQFF
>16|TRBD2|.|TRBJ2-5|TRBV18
TGTGCCAGCTCACTGGGGCCTAGCGGTCAAAGAGAGACCCAGTACTTC
CASSLGPSGQRETQYF
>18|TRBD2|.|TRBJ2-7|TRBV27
TGTGCCAGCAGTTTGGCTGGCGGACTAGCGGGACCTAACTACGAGCAGTACTTC
CASSLAGGLAGPNYEQYF
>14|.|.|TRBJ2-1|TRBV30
TGTGCCTGGAGTGTACAGGTTGGGCTGACTGAGCAGTTCTTC
CAWSVQVGLTEQFF
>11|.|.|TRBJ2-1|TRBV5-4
TGTGCCAGCAGCCGTTCGAATGAGCAGTTCTTC
CASSRSNEQFF
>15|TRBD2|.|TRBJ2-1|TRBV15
TGTGCCACCAGAAGCGGGAGCTTCTCCTACAATGAGCAGTTCTTC
CATRSGSFSYNEQFF
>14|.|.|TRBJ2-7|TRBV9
TGTGCCAGCGGCCCCCGGACAGTCTCCTACGAGCAGTACTTC
CASGPRTVSYEQYF
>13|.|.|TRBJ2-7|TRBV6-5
TGTGCCAGCAGCGCGACCGTTTCCTACGAGCAGTACTTC
CASSATVSYEQYF
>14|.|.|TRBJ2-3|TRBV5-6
TGTGCCAGCAGCTTGGGTTCGGTAACAGATACGCAGTATTTT
CASSLGSVTDTQYF
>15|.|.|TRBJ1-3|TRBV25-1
TGTGCCAGCAGTGCGAGGACAGTCGCTGGAAACACCATATATTTT
CASSARTVAGNTIYF
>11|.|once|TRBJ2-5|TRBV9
TGTGCCAGCAGCGACGGGGGCGGCCAGTACTTC
CASSDGGGQYF
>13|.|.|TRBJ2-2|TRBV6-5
TGTGCCAGCACGGAGGTGAACACCGGGGAGCTGTTTTTT
CASTEVNTGELFF
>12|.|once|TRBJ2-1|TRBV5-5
TGTGCCAGCAGGATGGCGAACAATGAGCAGTTCTTC
CASRMANNEQFF
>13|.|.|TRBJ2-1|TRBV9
TGTGCCAGCAGCAACTGGCATGTCGATGAGCAGTTCTTC
CASSNWHVDEQFF
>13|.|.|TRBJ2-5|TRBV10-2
TGCGCCAGCAGTGACTCTCCTAGAGAGACCCAGTACTTC
CASSDSPRETQYF
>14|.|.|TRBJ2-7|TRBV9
TGTGCCAGCAGCGTAGCTGGGGGGTTGGACGAGCAGTACTTC
CASSVAGGLDEQYF
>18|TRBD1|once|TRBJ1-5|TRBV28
TGTGCCAGCAGTACTGGGACAGAACAGACCGATAGCAATCAGCCCCAGCATTTT
CASSTGTEQTDSNQPQHF
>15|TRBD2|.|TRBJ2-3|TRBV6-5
TGTGCCAGCAGAACCGGGACTAGCGTAACAGATACGCAGTATTTT
CASRTGTSVTDTQYF
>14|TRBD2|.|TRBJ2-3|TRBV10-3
TGTGCCATCGACCCTAGCGGGTTTACAGATACGCAGTATTTT
CAIDPSGFTDTQYF
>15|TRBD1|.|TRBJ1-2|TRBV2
TGTGCCAGCAGTGGCGCCGGGACAGCGGACTATGGCTACACCTTC
CASSGAGTADYGYTF
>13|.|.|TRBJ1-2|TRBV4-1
TGCGCCAGCAGCCTCGATGGATTGTATGGCTACACCTTC
CASSLDGLYGYTF
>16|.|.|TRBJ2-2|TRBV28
TGTGCCAGCAGTTTCCTCGCCACGGATCACGGCGGGGAGCTGTTTTTT
CASSFLATDHGGELFF
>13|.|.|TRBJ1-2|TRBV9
TGTGCCAGCAGCGTAGTCAGTCACTATGGCTACACCTTC
CASSVVSHYGYTF
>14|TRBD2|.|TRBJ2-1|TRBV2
TGTGCCAGGATGGGGAGTAGCGGGACCAATGAGCAGTTCTTC
CARMGSSGTNEQFF
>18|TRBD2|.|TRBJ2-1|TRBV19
TGTGCCAGTCGACGGACCCCTGGACTAGCGGGAGTTGGCAATGAGCAGTTCTTC
CASRRTPGLAGVGNEQFF
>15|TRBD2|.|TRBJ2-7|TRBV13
TGTGCCAGCAGCTCCCTCCTAGCGGGAGAGAACGAGCAGTACTTC
CASSSLLAGENEQYF
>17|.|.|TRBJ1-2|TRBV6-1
TGTGCCAGCAGTGAAGTAATGATCCCCTCAACTAACTATGGCTACACCTTC
CASSEVMIPSTNYGYTF
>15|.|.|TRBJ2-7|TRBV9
TGTGCCAGCAGCGTAGCTGGCGGAAAAAACTACGAGCAGTACTTC
CASSVAGGKNYEQYF
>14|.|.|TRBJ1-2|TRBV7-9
TGTGCCAGCAGCCCCAGTGGAGGGGACTATGGCTACACCTTC
CASSPSGGDYGYTF
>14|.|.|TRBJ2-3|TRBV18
TGTGCCAGCTCACCACCCGCTTTTGGAGATACGCAGTATTTT
CASSPPAFGDTQYF